This TCR beta chain appears in the sequencing data of a study of CD8+CD57+ T cells in acquired aplastic anemia (dated by TCRdb to between 2017 and 2018). Some background on the complete study: DNA extracted from sorted CD4+ and CD8+ cells had a mean of about 3.2 ug, with a range of roughly 0.2 to 27.4 ug. CD8+CD57+ expansion was defined as frequency above the mean frequency observed in healthy subjects.

From V the trimming removes 5 bases and from J it removes 3 bases, while the gene matches leave 5 bases of the junction unaccounted for. The germline V gene gives CDR1 as KGHDR and CDR2 as SFDVKD. Including the terminal cysteine and phenylalanine, the CDR3 comprises 14 residues. CDR3 DNA is the only sequence kept; it has 42 bases, read in frame from the first base. Regarding this clonotype: Its antigen is unknown. Per-base quality was not reported, and no clone a single base away is much larger than it.

Genomic DNA served as template for TCR beta VDJ combination and CDR3 sequence profiling. An Illumina HiSeq 2000 was used for TCR repertoire sequencing. On the study's bioinformatics: Repertoire assessment relied on Simpson's diversity index, CDR3 size and DJ length profiles, and TRBV/TRBJ rearrangement plots. Whichever DNA sequence was most abundant in the deep sequencing data was defined as the immunodominant clone. CDR3 amino acid sequences were checked for sharing across subjects and were also compared against the VDJdb database and published repertoires. Starting from the raw public reads, TCRdb applied fastp trimming at Q25, assembled clones with MiXCR and retained in-frame beta chains. Rows are unified per CDR3 protein, each entry keeping the most common DNA and genes. TCRdb's processing, not the authors', yielded these V and J calls. The sample yields about 95,000 distinct CDR3 sequences; roughly two thirds were counted once. The ten biggest clones cover 65% of the sample.

The patients picked for sequencing were ones in whom flow cytometry had shown an expansion of CD8+CD57+ cells. Every patient had severe acquired aplastic anemia, diagnosed using the International Study of Aplastic Anemia and Agranulocytosis and Camitta criteria. No therapy had been received by the patients at the time of blood sampling. In this study, sorted CD4+ and CD8+ T cells from the blood of healthy subjects and of severe aplastic anemia patients had their TCR repertoires deep-sequenced. In the USA, patient enrollment took place under clinicaltrials.gov protocols 00001620, 01623167, 00001397, 00071045, 00081523 and 00961064. Ficoll-Paque density gradient centrifugation was used to isolate peripheral blood mononuclear cells. Before DNA was extracted, CD4+ and CD8+ T cells were sorted using either FACS or magnetic beads. Results the study describes overall, beyond this receptor: Between patients and healthy controls, no significant difference in CD8+ Simpson's diversity was found (P=0.060). Nearly 30 CD8+ CDR3 sequences were found in both patients and controls but appeared to be highly expressed in patients and within the immunodominant clones of the patients.

The TCR sequence derives from a human donor with aplastic anemia. The sample comprised sorted CD4+, CD8+, or CD8+CD57+ T cells (not recorded which) from PBMCs. The chain links TRBV24-1 with TRBJ1-1; TRBD1 fits 7 bases in the junction. The bases are TGTGCCACCAGTGCTAGAACAGGGGACACTGAAGCTTTCTTT. It is translated as CATSARTGDTEAFF.